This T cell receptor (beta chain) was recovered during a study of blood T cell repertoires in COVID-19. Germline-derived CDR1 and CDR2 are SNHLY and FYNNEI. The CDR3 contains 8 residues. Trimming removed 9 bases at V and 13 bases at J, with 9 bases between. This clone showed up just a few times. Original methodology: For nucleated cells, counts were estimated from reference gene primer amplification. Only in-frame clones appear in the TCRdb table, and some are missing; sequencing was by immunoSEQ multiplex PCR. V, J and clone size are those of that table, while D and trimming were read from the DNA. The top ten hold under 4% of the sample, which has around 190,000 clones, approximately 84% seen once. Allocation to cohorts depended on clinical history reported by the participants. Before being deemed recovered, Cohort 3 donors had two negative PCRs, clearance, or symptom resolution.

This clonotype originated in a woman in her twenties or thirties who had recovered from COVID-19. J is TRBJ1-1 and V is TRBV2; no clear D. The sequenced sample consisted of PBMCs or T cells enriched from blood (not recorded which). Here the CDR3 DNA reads TGTGCCAGTACCTATGATTTCTTT. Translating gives CASTYDFF.